Listed below are T cell receptor beta chains from one sample, sequenced in a study of breast tumors, draining lymph nodes, adjacent tissues. From the multiplex PCR reads, TCRdb called clonotypes with MiXCR, one entry per CDR3 protein. The table includes tens of thousands of distinct CDR3 sequences, approximately 30% detected once. Sequencing was done on a sample of axillary lymph node tissue. The receptors stem from a female donor with breast cancer. Some clones in this sample may be carry-over from other donors' samples. Each CDR3 is given with its conserved first and last residue. Fields, in order: J gene, V gene, D gene, clone size, CDR3 DNA, CDR3 protein. A D gene is named only where the DNA matches it firmly. The size of a clone is reported for some rows only, either as once, few or many, or as a class for expanded clones.

>TRBJ2-2|TRBV6-5|.|many
TGTGCCAGCAGCCTACAGGGTACCGGGGAGCCGTTTTTT
CASSLQGTGEPFF
>TRBJ2-7|TRBV20-1|.|many
TGCAGTGCTAGAGCTGGCGGTGCGTCCTACGAGCAGTACTTC
CSARAGGASYEQYF
>TRBJ1-4|TRBV9|.|many
TGTGCCAGCAGCGTCTCACTCTCAACTAATGAAAAACTGTTTTTT
CASSVSLSTNEKLFF
>TRBJ2-4|TRBV7-9|TRBD2|many
TGTGCCAGCAGCTTAACCGCGGGGGGGGAACTTCTAGCCAAAAACATTCAGTACTTC
CASSLTAGGELLAKNIQYF
>TRBJ1-2|TRBV15|.|.
TGTGCCACCAGCAGAGATCGAGCTAACTATGGCTACACCTTC
CATSRDRANYGYTF
>TRBJ1-2|TRBV7-2|.|many
TGTGCCAGCAGCTTAGTTCAGGGGACCCAACCCAACTATGGCTACACCTTC
CASSLVQGTQPNYGYTF
>TRBJ2-6|TRBV6-5|.|.
TGTGCCAGCAGTCAATCTATGGGACCGTCTGGGGCCAACGTCCTGACTTTC
CASSQSMGPSGANVLTF
>TRBJ1-1|TRBV10-1|TRBD1|.
TGCGCCAGCAGCGAGGACAGGGGATACACTGAAGCTTTCTTT
CASSEDRGYTEAFF
>TRBJ1-2|TRBV2|.|medium-sized
TGTGCCAGCAGTGATGGCCTTAGGTATGGCTACACCTTC
CASSDGLRYGYTF
>TRBJ2-1|TRBV12-5|.|.
TGTGCTAGTGGCTTGCCGCTAGGAGAGCAGTCCTTC
CASGLPLGEQSF
>TRBJ1-1|TRBV12-3/TRBV12-4|TRBD1|.
TGTGCCAGCACTCCAGGGGGGGCTAGGTCTGAAGCTTTCTTT
CASTPGGARSEAFF
>TRBJ2-3|TRBV6-6|TRBD2|.
TGTGCCAGCTGGTCGGGTAGGACTAGCGGGAGGTCGGATACGCAGTATTTT
CASWSGRTSGRSDTQYF
>TRBJ2-1|TRBV7-2|TRBD2|.
TGTGCCAGCAGCTTAGTTGGGACTAGCGGGAGACATGAGTTCTTC
CASSLVGTSGRHEFF
>TRBJ1-2|TRBV7-2|TRBD1|many
TGTGCCAGCAGCTTAGCCGCCGGGACAGGGGGATATGGCTACACCTTC
CASSLAAGTGGYGYTF
>TRBJ1-1|TRBV20-1|.|many
TGCAGTGTGAGATGGGGCGGTATGAACACTGAAGCTTTCTTT
CSVRWGGMNTEAFF
>TRBJ2-3|TRBV20-1|TRBD2|many
TGCAGTGGGGGGAGGACTAGCGGGAGAGGGGATACGCAGTATTTT
CSGGRTSGRGDTQYF
>TRBJ2-1|TRBV19|TRBD2|many
TGTGCCAGTAGTATGGGACTAGCGGGAGGTAATGAGCAGTTCTTC
CASSMGLAGGNEQFF
>TRBJ2-5|TRBV29-1|TRBD1|many
TGCAGCGTCCGCAACAGGGGAGCAGCAGAGACCCAGTACTTC
CSVRNRGAAETQYF
>TRBJ2-2|TRBV28|.|many
TGTGCCAGTTTGGGCTCCCCGAACACCGGGGAGCTGTTTTTT
CASLGSPNTGELFF
>TRBJ2-3|TRBV10-3|.|.
TGTGCCATCATGAGCAGGGGGAGGTCGGATACGCAGTATTTT
CAIMSRGRSDTQYF
>TRBJ1-4|TRBV12-3/TRBV12-4|.|many
TGTGCCAGCAGCCGGGAGGCTGAAAAACTGTTTTTT
CASSREAEKLFF
>TRBJ2-5|TRBV11-2|.|many
TGTGCCAGCAGCTTACTGAGGGGAGCCCGAGAGACCCAGTACTTC
CASSLLRGARETQYF
>TRBJ2-1|TRBV20-1|.|many
TGCAGTGCTCTTAAAGCGGAGCAGCAGTTCTTC
CSALKAEQQFF
>TRBJ1-2|TRBV2|TRBD1|.
TGTGCGACCGGGACAGACTATGGCTACACCTTC
CATGTDYGYTF
>TRBJ1-4|TRBV6-5|.|many
TGTGCCAGCAGTTACCTGGGATCCCAGAAACTGTTTTTT
CASSYLGSQKLFF
>TRBJ1-2|TRBV7-2|TRBD1|.
TGCGCCAGCAGCCTCACCGGGACAGGGAGCGATGGCTACACCTTC
CASSLTGTGSDGYTF
>TRBJ2-1|TRBV4-2|TRBD2|many
TGTGCCAGTGGACTAGTGGGACACAATGAGCAGTTCTTC
CASGLVGHNEQFF
>TRBJ1-5|TRBV6-2/TRBV6-3|.|many
TGTGCCAGCAGCGAACTAAGTCAGCCCCAGCATTTT
CASSELSQPQHF
>TRBJ1-2|TRBV5-6|TRBD1|many
TGTGCCAGCAGCCCGACAGGGGACCACTATGGCTACACCTTC
CASSPTGDHYGYTF
>TRBJ2-1|TRBV11-1|TRBD2|many
TGTGCCAGCAGCCGTGAGGTGGGACTAGGTTTATTCAATGAGCAGTTCTTC
CASSREVGLGLFNEQFF
>TRBJ2-1|TRBV12-3/TRBV12-4|.|many
TGTGCCAGCAGTTTACTACCGGGAGTGGTGGATGAGCAGTTCTTC
CASSLLPGVVDEQFF
>TRBJ1-2|TRBV6-6|.|many
TGTGCCAGCAGTGCCGGGTCATCTAACTATGGCTACACCTTC
CASSAGSSNYGYTF
>TRBJ2-7|TRBV3-1|.|many
TGTGCCAGCAGTTACGGGACTGGTTCCTACGAGCAGTACTTC
CASSYGTGSYEQYF
>TRBJ2-7|TRBV5-1|.|many
TGCGCCAGCAGCGACACGGGACGGAGCTCCTACGAGCAGTACTTC
CASSDTGRSSYEQYF
>TRBJ1-1|TRBV11-2|TRBD1|many
TGTGCCAGCAGCTTAGGGACAGGACCCACTGAAGCTTTCTTT
CASSLGTGPTEAFF
>TRBJ1-5|TRBV9|.|.
TGTGCCAGCAGGGACAGTAGCAGTCAGCCCCAGCATTTT
CASRDSSSQPQHF
>TRBJ2-5|TRBV25-1|TRBD2|.
TGTGCCAGCAGTGAACAGGCTAGCGGGAGGGTGGGGGAGACCCAGTACTTC
CASSEQASGRVGETQYF
>TRBJ2-1|TRBV7-9|.|many
TGTGCCGGGAGTAAGTTGAGCTCCTACAATGAGCAGTTCTTC
CAGSKLSSYNEQFF
>TRBJ1-3|TRBV20-1|TRBD1|.
TGCAGTGTTAACGCCCAAAAGGCAGGGACAGGTGGAAACACCATATATTTT
CSVNAQKAGTGGNTIYF
>TRBJ1-1|TRBV5-1|TRBD1|.
TGCGCCAGCAGCCAGAACAGGGGAGAAGCTGAAGCTTTCTTT
CASSQNRGEAEAFF
>TRBJ2-3|TRBV7-8|TRBD2|many
TGTGCCAGCAGCCCGGGACTAGCATCCGATACGCAGTATTTT
CASSPGLASDTQYF
>TRBJ2-1|TRBV10-3|.|many
TGTGCCTCTGGACCGAGGGCGAATGAGCAGTTCTTC
CASGPRANEQFF
>TRBJ2-1|TRBV4-3|TRBD1|many
TGCGCCAGCAGCCAAGATTACAGGGGCAATGAGCAGTTCTTC
CASSQDYRGNEQFF
>TRBJ2-2|TRBV19|TRBD2|.
TGTGCCAGTAGTATAAGGGCTAGCGGTAACACCGGGGAGCTGTTTTTT
CASSIRASGNTGELFF
>TRBJ2-1|TRBV7-9|.|many
TGTGCCAGCAGCACCCCACGGGAAAATCACAATGAGCAGTTCTTC
CASSTPRENHNEQFF
>TRBJ2-7|TRBV6-1|.|many
TGTGCTCTAAGGGGCTATGGATACGAGCAGTACTTC
CALRGYGYEQYF
>TRBJ2-7|TRBV4-3|.|.
TGCGCCAGCAGCCAAGAGCAGCATCCCCCCTACGAGCAGTACTTC
CASSQEQHPPYEQYF
>TRBJ1-4|TRBV7-6|.|.
TGTGCCAGCGGCTTAACTGCAGTGATTGGGGAAAAACTGTTTTTT
CASGLTAVIGEKLFF
>TRBJ2-3|TRBV6-5|.|many
TGTGCCAGCAGTTACGGCTCGCCGGCAGATACGCAGTATTTT
CASSYGSPADTQYF
>TRBJ2-2|TRBV7-3|TRBD1|many
TGTGCCAGCAGCCGGACAGGGGAAACCGGGGAGCTGTTTTTT
CASSRTGETGELFF
>TRBJ2-7|TRBV20-1|.|many
TGCAGTGCTTGTTACCTCCAGGCCTACTCCTACGAGCAGTACTTC
CSACYLQAYSYEQYF
>TRBJ1-2|TRBV7-2|.|many
TGTGCCAGCAGCTTAGCGGCCGTAGTCGACTATGGCTACACCTTC
CASSLAAVVDYGYTF
>TRBJ2-7|TRBV20-1|TRBD2|many
TGCAGTGCAACGACTAGCCGGAGCTCACTCTCCTACGAGCAGTACTTC
CSATTSRSSLSYEQYF
>TRBJ2-3|TRBV3-1|TRBD1|.
TGTGCCAGCAGCCAGACAGGGTCCAGAGATACGCAGTATTTT
CASSQTGSRDTQYF
>TRBJ2-2|TRBV11-2|TRBD1|many
TGTGCCAGCAGTCAAAGGGACAGTTACACCGGGGAGCTGTTTTTT
CASSQRDSYTGELFF